These T cell receptor beta chains were read from a single sample in a study of CD8 T cells in ankylosing spondylitis. TCRdb recomputed calls from the 5' RACE reads with MiXCR, one row per CDR3 protein. The profile covers over 600,000 distinct CDR3 sequences, with roughly 19% appearing a single time and about 19% taken by the ten largest. The specimen sequenced was blood, either unsorted or a sorted T cell fraction (not recorded which). The receptors were sampled from a male donor with ankylosing spondylitis. CDR3s include the opening cysteine and the closing phenylalanine or tryptophan. Fields, in order: CDR3 protein, V gene, CDR3 length, clone size. Clone size is not always given. Where it is, it says once, few, many or a class for expanded clones.

CASSQLGLLNTEAFF TRBV4-1 15 .
CASSYRAGNQPQHF TRBV6-5 14 few
CASSYSGYSNQPQHF TRBV6-2/TRBV6-3 15 few
CASSQGIDRWYEQYF TRBV3-1 15 .
CASSLGASVAYEQYF TRBV7-8 15 many
CASSELGNRGPTGF TRBV25-1 14 .
CASSSPTYTGELFF TRBV12-3/TRBV12-4 14 many
CASSLRRSGETQYF TRBV7-2 14 .
CASLDLHRGRGQPQHF TRBV25-1 16 few
CAISESGVMVFVNEQFF TRBV10-3 17 .
CSVVRQSYTEAFF TRBV29-1 13 .
CSARTGTNTGELFF TRBV20-1 14 many
CASSVLAAEYNEQFF TRBV10-2 15 many
CSARVPDRGETQYF TRBV20-1 14 few
CASSSQGRDTQYF TRBV7-9 13 .
CASSQRTAPAGELFF TRBV7-2 15 few
CASSRRREGSPTQYF TRBV3-1 15 .
CASSLMQETQYF TRBV5-6 12 few
CASSLGDENEQFF TRBV7-7 13 few
CSASEWGTGGYEQYF TRBV20-1 15 .
CSAPTSGRAPGEQYF TRBV20-1 15 .
CASSLTVVSYNEQFF TRBV7-8 15 .
CASSQLSGGQETQYF TRBV4-1 15 few
CASSKTTGTEAFF TRBV12-3/TRBV12-4 13 many
CASRTSGSGNTIYF TRBV6-5 14 .
CASSREGSNEKLFF TRBV5-1 14 few
CASSSTRQKWDSPLHF TRBV7-9 16 many
CTSSLMMGPGPTNTEAFF TRBV12-3/TRBV12-4 18 few
CASATGKREKLFF TRBV27 13 .
CASSPYGIDRGTEAFF TRBV5-1 16 few
CASSPTEYPQETQYF TRBV28 15 .
CASSRDEGSHYEQYF TRBV4-1 15 many
CASSYYFGETQYF TRBV12-3/TRBV12-4 13 .
CASSPGGQANTGELFF TRBV5-1 16 .
CSAKPLLAGDTDTQYF TRBV20-1 16 few
CSARQGTTSTDTQYF TRBV29-1 15 .
CASSQDVETGVYNEQFF TRBV4-1 17 .
CASSLDGGQTSYEQYF TRBV11-2 16 many
CASSLSQGRTYEQYF TRBV28 15 few
CASSLGGQGTSGNTIYF TRBV12-3/TRBV12-4 17 many
CASSLSTGGETQYF TRBV4-1 14 .
CASSLRGFGYNEQFF TRBV7-2 15 .
CASSPGAGLAVFNEQFF TRBV7-8 17 .
CASSPWEGAKETQYF TRBV21-1 15 .
CSVDQGGFEAFF TRBV29-1 12 .
CASSPLGTTLYNEQFF TRBV7-2 16 many
CASSKGTDSNTGELFF TRBV7-3 16 few
CSGDREVGYTF TRBV20-1 11 .
CASSEAATNEKLFF TRBV5-1 14 .
CASLLGGSYNEQFF TRBV7-2 14 .